This T cell receptor beta chain appears in the sequencing data of a study of memory CD8 T cells in hepatitis C reinfection. There are a few counts of this clone. Time point: peak reinfection, 3 to 8 weeks after reinfection detection. The sorted cells went straight to TCR sequencing with no prior in vitro expansion. Total naive CD8 T cells were sorted as viable CD3+ CD8+ CD45RO- cells from two donors. Using immunoSEQ multiplex PCR, the repertoire was profiled, and TCRdb retains in-frame clones only, with some absent. This sample has more than 35,000 clones; approximately 90% occur once, and the top ten carry 1% to 1.5%. Deletions cut 2 bases from V and 0 bases from J, with 11 bases between. Germline V gene sequence: CDR1 MGHRA, CDR2 YSYEKL. The CDR3 runs 16 residues.

This chain connects TRBV4-1 to TRBJ2-1; possibly TRBD2 for D (6 bases). Material for sequencing was naive CD8+ T cells sorted from blood. The receptor comes from a man between 18 and 35 years old with hepatitis C virus infection. Here the CDR3 reads CASSQYAGNSYNEQFF. The CDR3 nucleotides are TGCGCCAGCAGCCAATATGCGGGGAACTCCTACAATGAGCAGTTCTTC.